What follows is one T cell receptor beta chain and its context. Per the original data handling: Scientists estimated how many nucleated cells there were by amplifying reference gene primers. Repertoires were generated with immunoSEQ multiplex PCR, while TCRdb's copy carries only in-frame clones and drops some. V and J calls and clone size are as listed in that table; D and trimming were resolved from the DNA. The table records approximately 25,000 clones, 81% of them present only once. V lost 5 bases, J lost 8 bases, and 7 bases stayed unmatched. Per the germline V gene, CDR1 is LNHDA and CDR2 is SQIVND (reference sequence). CDR3 size: 14 residues. Those enrolled in Seattle joined during active infection and were followed longitudinally afterward. The entry originates in a study of blood T cell repertoires in COVID-19. The wider study: COVID-19 samples from acute and convalescent phases originated in the United States, Italy and Spain. Sources were T cells, B-cell-depleted T cells, or PBMCs; the material itself was cDNA or gDNA.

The TCR was taken from a woman in her sixties or seventies with COVID-19, enrolled during active disease. Sequencing was done on a sample of peripheral blood. V usage is TRBV19 and J usage is TRBJ2-1, with 9 nucleotides matching TRBD2. The CDR3 loop is CASSSRGGGDEQFF. CDR3 nucleotide sequence: TGTGCCAGTAGTTCCCGCGGGGGGGGCGATGAGCAGTTCTTC.